This T cell receptor beta chain appears in the sequencing data of a study of cytomegalovirus exposure and HLA in healthy donors. 60 Vbeta and 13 Jbeta primers were used in PCR. Sequencing was performed with immunoSEQ multiplex PCR; in TCRdb, only in-frame clones are kept and a portion is missing. Here the sample spans 150,000 to 200,000 clones, roughly nine tenths being singletons. About this clone itself: Its antigen is undetermined. Sequence at one end of the junction differs from germline and may be a read error.

Germline V gives CDR1 SEHNR, CDR2 FQNEAQ (reference sequence). The length of the CDR3 is 13 residues. Findings and limits, study-wide: HLA alleles showed associations with some 17,000 TCR beta sequences in a later analysis, at a 0.05 false discovery rate.

Material: PBMCs. The sequence came from a girl in the first two years of life in good health and CMV-seronegative. The chain carries TRBV7-9 and TRBJ2-3; D uncertain. CDR3 nucleotide sequence: TGTTCCAGCAGCTTACCAACCGAGTATACGCAGTATTTT. Translation: CSSSLPTEYTQYF.